The rows below give T cell receptor beta chains drawn from one sample of a study of control samples from healthy donors and cancer patients. The assay was immunoSEQ multiplex PCR, and TCRdb's table has in-frame clones only and misses some. This sample has 100,000 to 110,000 clones, with roughly 84% found just once. Input material: blood. The receptor set was obtained from a woman in her fifties or sixties in good health. The CDR3 runs from the conserved cysteine through the conserved F or W. The order of the fields is D gene, V gene, J gene, clone size, CDR3 protein, CDR3 DNA. D genes are given only for firm matches. Clone size, where shown, is once, few, many, or a class for clones that have expanded.

>-|TRBV13|TRBJ1-4|-
CASSLWGVYNEKLFF
TGTGCCAGCAGCTTATGGGGGGTGTACAATGAAAAACTGTTTTTT
>TRBD1|TRBV7-6|TRBJ2-5|-
CASSPPERGGQGETQYF
TGTGCCAGCAGCCCCCCCGAACGAGGGGGACAGGGAGAGACCCAGTACTTC
>-|TRBV24-1|TRBJ2-5|-
CATSDGGTPPETQYF
TGTGCCACCAGTGATGGGGGGACCCCCCCTGAGACCCAGTACTTC
>-|TRBV7-6|TRBJ2-1|-
CASSLVAHREQFF
TGTGCCAGCAGCTTAGTCGCCCACCGAGAGCAGTTCTTC
>-|TRBV2|TRBJ2-1|-
CASRRGEVSSYNEQFF
TGTGCCAGCAGGCGTGGAGAGGTTAGCTCCTACAATGAGCAGTTCTTC
>-|TRBV7-8|TRBJ1-5|few
CASSLERNQPQHF
TGTGCCAGCAGCTTGGAACGCAATCAGCCCCAGCATTTT
>-|TRBV29-1|TRBJ1-1|-
CSVEGRLNTEAFF
TGCAGCGTTGAAGGGCGGCTGAACACTGAAGCTTTCTTT
>-|TRBV7-9|TRBJ2-1|-
CASSLSPFNDEQFF
TGTGCCAGCAGCTTATCGCCGTTCAATGATGAGCAGTTCTTC
>-|TRBV7-8|TRBJ2-3|once
CASSRQVSSTDTQYF
TGTGCCAGCAGCCGACAGGTCTCTAGCACAGATACGCAGTATTTT
>-|TRBV19|TRBJ1-5|-
CASSLRLAGLNQPQHF
TGTGCCAGTAGTCTCCGGCTTGCGGGGCTGAATCAGCCCCAGCATTTT
>TRBD1|TRBV4-3|TRBJ2-5|-
CASSQRDRQETQYF
TGCGCCAGCAGCCAAAGGGACAGACAAGAGACCCAGTACTTC
>TRBD1|TRBV29-1|TRBJ2-5|-
CSAGTGRETQYF
TGCAGCGCCGGGACAGGGAGGGAGACCCAGTACTTC
>TRBD2|TRBV3-1/TRBV3-2|TRBJ2-1|-
CASSTRTSGGPYNEQFF
TGTGCCAGCAGCACCCGGACTAGCGGGGGTCCCTACAATGAGCAGTTCTTC
>TRBD1|TRBV6-5|TRBJ1-2|large
CASSVQGATTYTF
TGTGCCAGCAGCGTACAGGGGGCCACAACGTACACCTTC
>-|TRBV2|TRBJ1-3|-
CASSLQISGNTIYF
TGTGCCAGCAGCTTACAGATCTCTGGAAACACCATATATTTT
>-|TRBV21-1|TRBJ1-5|-
CASTNEPGTGSYSNQPQHF
TGTGCCAGCACCAATGAGCCAGGGACAGGGAGCTATAGCAATCAGCCCCAGCATTTT
>TRBD1|TRBV6-5|TRBJ1-1|-
CATYRGMNTEAFF
TGTGCCACCTACAGGGGAATGAACACTGAAGCTTTCTTT
>-|TRBV15|TRBJ1-1|-
CATSGRVTEAFF
TGTGCCACCAGCGGAAGGGTTACTGAAGCTTTCTTT
>TRBD1|TRBV9|TRBJ1-2|-
CASSGGQDGGGYTF
TGTGCCAGCAGCGGTGGACAGGACGGTGGTGGCTACACCTTC
>TRBD2|TRBV7-2|TRBJ2-1|-
CASSVGGSYNNEQFF
TGTGCCAGCAGCGTGGGGGGGTCCTATAACAATGAGCAGTTCTTC
>-|TRBV27|TRBJ1-5|-
CASTFLNRDNWCQPQHF
TGTGCCAGCACCTTCCTAAACCGAGACAACTGGTGTCAGCCCCAGCATTTT
>-|TRBV19|TRBJ1-4|-
CASSIGASINEKLFF
TGTGCCAGTAGTATAGGGGCCAGCATAAATGAAAAACTGTTTTTT
>-|TRBV29-1|TRBJ1-5|-
CSVRGGLNQPQHF
TGCAGCGTTCGCGGGGGCCTTAATCAGCCCCAGCATTTT
>-|TRBV24-1|TRBJ1-5|-
CATSASAGGNQPQHF
TGTGCCACCAGTGCATCAGCGGGGGGCAATCAGCCCCAGCATTTT
>-|TRBV7-7|TRBJ2-5|-
CASSPQQGDFETQYF
TGTGCCAGCAGCCCCCAGCAGGGAGATTTCGAGACCCAGTACTTC
>TRBD1|TRBV27|TRBJ1-5|once
CASSPRGRIQPQHF
TGTGCCAGCAGTCCCAGGGGGAGAATCCAGCCCCAGCATTTT
>-|TRBV5-6|TRBJ2-2|-
CASSRGTIANTGELFF
TGTGCCAGCAGCCGAGGGACGATCGCGAACACCGGGGAGCTGTTTTTT
>-|TRBV4-3|TRBJ2-3|-
CASSLGSSRPTDTQYF
TGCGCCAGCAGCCTAGGAAGTTCTCGCCCCACAGATACGCAGTATTTT
>-|TRBV27|TRBJ2-2|-
CATASRTSPNTGELFF
TGTGCCACAGCCTCTAGAACTTCCCCGAACACCGGGGAGCTGTTTTTT
>TRBD2|TRBV5-1|TRBJ2-1|-
CASSPIRRLAGFYSYNEQFF
TGCGCCAGCAGCCCGATTAGGAGACTAGCGGGTTTTTACTCCTACAATGAGCAGTTCTTC
>-|TRBV19|TRBJ2-1|-
CASSIVGRLNEQFF
TGTGCCAGTAGTATAGTGGGGAGACTAAATGAGCAGTTCTTC